This T cell receptor beta chain comes out of a study of shared clonotypes between healthy human individuals. Note on this clone: Its antigen is still unknown. The sample carries other DNA sequences with the same CDR3.

A split of CD4+ cells into CD45RA+ naive and CD45RA-negative memory subsets was performed. Study-level results: Approximately 4.9% of naive CD4 clonotypes were shared across several donors. Against clonotypes common to all four donors, non-shared ones had lower generation probabilities. Across subsets, estimated richness was generally greater for naive than for memory populations.

This table comes from immunoSEQ multiplex PCR, and its TCRdb copy is limited to in-frame clones, with some not included. The sample includes around 2.5 million clones, under 95% of them seen just once. V was trimmed by 1 base and J by 0 bases, leaving 5 bases between them. This CDR3 has 14 amino acids. The V gene's germline CDR1 is SSHAT and CDR2 FNYEAQ (reference sequence). The V and J genes are TRBV7-7 and TRBJ2-3; D is unresolved. Sample: naive CD4+ T cells from PBMCs. The subset is: CD45RA+ positively selected. This receptor was obtained from a man younger than 30 in good health. Some clones in this sample may be carry-over from other donors' samples. As DNA, the CDR3 is TGTGCCAGCAGCTTAGGGACCAGCACAGATACGCAGTATTTT. This sequence encodes CASSLGTSTDTQYF.